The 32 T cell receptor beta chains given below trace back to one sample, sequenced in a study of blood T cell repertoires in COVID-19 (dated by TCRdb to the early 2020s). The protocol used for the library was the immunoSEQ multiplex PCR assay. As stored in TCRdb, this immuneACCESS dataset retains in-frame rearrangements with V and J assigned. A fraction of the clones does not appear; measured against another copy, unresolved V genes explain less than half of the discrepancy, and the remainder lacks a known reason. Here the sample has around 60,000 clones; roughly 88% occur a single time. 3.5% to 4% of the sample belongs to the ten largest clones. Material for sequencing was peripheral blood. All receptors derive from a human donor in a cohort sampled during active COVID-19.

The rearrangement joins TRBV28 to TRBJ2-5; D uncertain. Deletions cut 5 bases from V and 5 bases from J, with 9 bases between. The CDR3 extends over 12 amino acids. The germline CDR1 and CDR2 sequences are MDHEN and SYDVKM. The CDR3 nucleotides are TGTGCCAGCAGTACCTCTATTGAGACCCAGTACTTC. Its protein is CASSTSIETQYF.

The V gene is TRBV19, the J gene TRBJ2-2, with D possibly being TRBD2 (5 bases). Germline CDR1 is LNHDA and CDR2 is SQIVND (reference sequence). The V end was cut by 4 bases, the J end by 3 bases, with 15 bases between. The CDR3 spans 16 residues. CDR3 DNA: TGTGCCAGTAGTACCTCTTCCGGGAAGGACACCGGGGAGCTGTTTTTT. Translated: CASSTSSGKDTGELFF.

The CDR3 DNA sequence: TGTGCCAGCAGCGGCCGACTAGATTTTAGCGGGGAGCTGTTTTTT. This encodes CASSGRLDFSGELFF. The rearrangement joins TRBV9 to TRBJ2-2; maybe TRBD2 (6 bases). This CDR3 has 15 amino acids. Per germline, CDR1 SGDLS and CDR2 YYNGEE. The V end was cut by 3 bases, the J end by 7 bases, with 16 bases between.

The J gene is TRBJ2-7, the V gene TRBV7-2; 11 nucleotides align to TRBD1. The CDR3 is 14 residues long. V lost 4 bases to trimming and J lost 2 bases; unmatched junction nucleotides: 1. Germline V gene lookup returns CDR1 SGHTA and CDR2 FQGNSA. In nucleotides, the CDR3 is TGTGCCAGCAGCTGGGGACAGGGGGCCTACGAGCAGTACTTC. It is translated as CASSWGQGAYEQYF.

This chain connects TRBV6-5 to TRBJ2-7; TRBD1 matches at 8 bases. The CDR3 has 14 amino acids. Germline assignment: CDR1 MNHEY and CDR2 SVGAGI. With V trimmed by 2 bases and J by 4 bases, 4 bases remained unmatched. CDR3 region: CASSYADRAYEQYF. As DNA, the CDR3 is TGTGCCAGCAGTTACGCGGACAGGGCGTACGAGCAGTACTTC.

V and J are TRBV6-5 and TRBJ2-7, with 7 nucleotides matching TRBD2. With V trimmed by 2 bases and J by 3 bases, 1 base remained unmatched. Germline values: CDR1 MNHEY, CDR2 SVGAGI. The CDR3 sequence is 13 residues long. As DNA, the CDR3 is TGTGCCAGCAGTTACCGGACTAGCTACGAGCAGTACTTC. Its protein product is CASSYRTSYEQYF.

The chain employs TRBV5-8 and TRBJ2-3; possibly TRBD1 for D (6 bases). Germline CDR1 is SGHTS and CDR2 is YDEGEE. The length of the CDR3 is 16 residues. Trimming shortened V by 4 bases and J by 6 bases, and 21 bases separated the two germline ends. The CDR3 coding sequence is TGTGCCAGCAGCGCAGACACAGGGAGCTACACGGATACGCAGTATTTT. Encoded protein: CASSADTGSYTDTQYF.

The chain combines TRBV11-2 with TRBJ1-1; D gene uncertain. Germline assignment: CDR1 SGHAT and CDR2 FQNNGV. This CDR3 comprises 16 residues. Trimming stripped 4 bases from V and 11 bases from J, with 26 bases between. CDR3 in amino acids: CASSSPHEKGSGGAFF. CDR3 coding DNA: TGTGCCAGCAGCTCTCCCCACGAGAAAGGTTCGGGAGGGGCTTTCTTT.

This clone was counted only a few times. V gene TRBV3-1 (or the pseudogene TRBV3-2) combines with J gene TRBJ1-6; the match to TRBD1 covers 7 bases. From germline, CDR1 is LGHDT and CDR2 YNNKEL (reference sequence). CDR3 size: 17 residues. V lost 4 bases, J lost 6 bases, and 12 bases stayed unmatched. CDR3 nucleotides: TGTGCCAGCAGCCCCGACAGGGCCCCTCGAGGTAATTCACCCCTCCACTTT. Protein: CASSPDRAPRGNSPLHF.

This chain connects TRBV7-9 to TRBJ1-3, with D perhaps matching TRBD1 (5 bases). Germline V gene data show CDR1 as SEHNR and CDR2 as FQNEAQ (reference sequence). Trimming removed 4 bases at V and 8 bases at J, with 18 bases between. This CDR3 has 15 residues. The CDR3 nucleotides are TGTGCCAGCAGCTCCACGGGGGGGGATCTAGACACCATATATTTT. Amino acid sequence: CASSSTGGDLDTIYF. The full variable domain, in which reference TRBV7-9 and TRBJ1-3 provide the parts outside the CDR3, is DTGVSQNPRHKITKRGQNVTFRCDPISEHNRLYWYRQTLGQGPEFLTYFQNEAQLEKSRLLSDRFSAERPKGSFSTLEIQRTEQGDSAMYLCASSSTGGDLDTIYFGEGSWLTVV.

CDR3 nucleotides: TGCGCCAGCAGCTTTACAGGGGCGAACATGAACACTGAAGCTTTCTTT. Translation gives CASSFTGANMNTEAFF. V gene TRBV5-1 combines with J gene TRBJ1-1; 7 bases agree with TRBD1. V lost 2 bases and J lost 0; bases outside the gene matches: 7. Germline CDR1 is SGHRS and CDR2 is YFSETQ. The CDR3 totals 16 residues.

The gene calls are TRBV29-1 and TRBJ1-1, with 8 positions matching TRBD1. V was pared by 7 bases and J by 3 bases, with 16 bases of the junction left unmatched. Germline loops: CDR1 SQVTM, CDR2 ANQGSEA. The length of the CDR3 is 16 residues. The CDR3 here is CSGLRGRRAVDTEAFF. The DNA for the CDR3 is TGCAGCGGCCTCAGGGGGCGCCGAGCAGTTGACACTGAAGCTTTCTTT.

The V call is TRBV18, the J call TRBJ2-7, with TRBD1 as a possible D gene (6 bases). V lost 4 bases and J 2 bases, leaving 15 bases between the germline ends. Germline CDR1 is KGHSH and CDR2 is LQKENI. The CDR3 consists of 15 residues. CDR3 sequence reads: CASSRPFTGTYEQYF. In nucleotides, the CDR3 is TGTGCCAGCTCACGGCCCTTTACAGGGACCTACGAGCAGTACTTC.

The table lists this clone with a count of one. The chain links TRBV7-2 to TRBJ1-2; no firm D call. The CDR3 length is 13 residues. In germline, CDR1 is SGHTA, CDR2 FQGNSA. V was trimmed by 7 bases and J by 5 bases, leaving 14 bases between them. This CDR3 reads CASKSLTEYGYTF. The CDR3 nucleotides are TGTGCCAGCAAAAGCTTAACTGAATATGGCTACACCTTC.

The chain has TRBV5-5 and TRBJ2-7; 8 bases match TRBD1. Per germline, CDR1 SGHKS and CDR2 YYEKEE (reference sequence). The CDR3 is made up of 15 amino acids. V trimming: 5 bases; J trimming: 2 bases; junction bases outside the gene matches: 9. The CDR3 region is CASRAWTGRPYEQYF. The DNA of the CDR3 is TGTGCCAGCAGAGCATGGACAGGGCGGCCCTACGAGCAGTACTTC.

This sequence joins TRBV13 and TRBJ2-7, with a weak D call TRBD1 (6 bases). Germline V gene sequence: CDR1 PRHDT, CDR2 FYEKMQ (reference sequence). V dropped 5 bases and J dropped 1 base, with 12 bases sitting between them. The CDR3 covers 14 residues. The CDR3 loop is CASSPGQNSYEQYF. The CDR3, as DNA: TGTGCCAGCAGCCCAGGACAGAATTCCTACGAGCAGTACTTC.

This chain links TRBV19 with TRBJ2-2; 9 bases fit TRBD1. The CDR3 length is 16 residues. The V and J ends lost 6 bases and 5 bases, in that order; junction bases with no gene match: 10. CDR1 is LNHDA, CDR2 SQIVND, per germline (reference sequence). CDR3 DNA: TGTGCCAGTAGACCGGGACAGGGTGTAAATACCGGGGAGCTGTTTTTT. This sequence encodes CASRPGQGVNTGELFF.

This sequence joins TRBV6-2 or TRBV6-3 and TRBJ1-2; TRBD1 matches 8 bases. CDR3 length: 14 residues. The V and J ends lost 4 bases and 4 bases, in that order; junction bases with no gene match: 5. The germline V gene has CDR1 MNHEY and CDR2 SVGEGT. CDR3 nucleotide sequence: TGTGCCAGCAGTTCTGGACAGGGCCTCTATGGCTACACCTTC. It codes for CASSSGQGLYGYTF.

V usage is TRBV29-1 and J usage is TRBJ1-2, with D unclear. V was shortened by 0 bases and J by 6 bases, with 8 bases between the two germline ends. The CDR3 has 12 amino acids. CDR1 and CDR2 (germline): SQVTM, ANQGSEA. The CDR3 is CSVEEWRNGYTF. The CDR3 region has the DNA TGCAGCGTTGAAGAATGGCGGAATGGCTACACCTTC.

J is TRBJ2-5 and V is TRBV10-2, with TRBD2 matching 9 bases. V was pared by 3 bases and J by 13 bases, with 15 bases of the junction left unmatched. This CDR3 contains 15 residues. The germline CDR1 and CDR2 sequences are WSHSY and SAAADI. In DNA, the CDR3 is TGCGCCAGCAGTGACTTTGGTACGGCGGGAGGGGACTCGTACTTC. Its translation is CASSDFGTAGGDSYF.

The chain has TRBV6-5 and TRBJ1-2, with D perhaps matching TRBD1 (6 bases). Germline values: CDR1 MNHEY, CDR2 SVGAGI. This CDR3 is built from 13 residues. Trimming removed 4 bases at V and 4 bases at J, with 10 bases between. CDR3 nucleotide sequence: TGTGCCAGCAGTTCAGGGGAGGGCTATGGCTACACCTTC. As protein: CASSSGEGYGYTF.

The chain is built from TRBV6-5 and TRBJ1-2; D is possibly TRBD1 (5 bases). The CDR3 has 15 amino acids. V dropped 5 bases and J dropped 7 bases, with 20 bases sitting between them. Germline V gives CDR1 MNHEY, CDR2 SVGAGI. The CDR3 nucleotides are TGTGCCAGCAGTCTGAACGTCCAGGGAAGAGGTGGCTACACCTTC. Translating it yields CASSLNVQGRGGYTF.

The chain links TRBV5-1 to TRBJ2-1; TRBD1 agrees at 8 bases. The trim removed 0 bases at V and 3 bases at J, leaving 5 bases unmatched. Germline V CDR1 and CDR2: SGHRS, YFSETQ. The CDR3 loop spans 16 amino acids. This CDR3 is CASSLGQGAIYNEQFF. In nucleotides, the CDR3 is TGCGCCAGCAGCTTGGGGCAGGGGGCGATCTACAATGAGCAGTTCTTC.

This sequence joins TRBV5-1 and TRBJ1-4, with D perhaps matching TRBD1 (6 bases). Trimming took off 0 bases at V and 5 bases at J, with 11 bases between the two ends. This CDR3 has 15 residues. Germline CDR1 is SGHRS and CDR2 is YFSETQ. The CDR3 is CASSLVAGANEKLFF. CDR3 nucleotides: TGCGCCAGCAGCTTGGTGGCGGGGGCGAATGAAAAACTGTTTTTT.

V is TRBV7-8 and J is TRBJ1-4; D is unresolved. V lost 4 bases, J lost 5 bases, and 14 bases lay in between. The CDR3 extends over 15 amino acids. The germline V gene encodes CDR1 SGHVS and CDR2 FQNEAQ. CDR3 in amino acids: CASSSHGGPNEKLFF. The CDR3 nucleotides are TGTGCCAGCAGCTCCCATGGAGGGCCGAATGAAAAACTGTTTTTT.

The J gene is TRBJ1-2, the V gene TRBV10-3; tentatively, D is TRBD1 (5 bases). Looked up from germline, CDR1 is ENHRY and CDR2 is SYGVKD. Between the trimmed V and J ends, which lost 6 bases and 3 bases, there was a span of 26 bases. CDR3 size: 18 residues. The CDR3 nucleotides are TGTGCCATCAGCGTGGGGACTTTGCAGGGACCGAAAGACTATGGCTACACCTTC. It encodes CAISVGTLQGPKDYGYTF.

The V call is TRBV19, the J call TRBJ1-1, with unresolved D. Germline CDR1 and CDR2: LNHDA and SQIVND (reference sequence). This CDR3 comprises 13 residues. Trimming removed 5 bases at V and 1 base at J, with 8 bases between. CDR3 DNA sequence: TGTGCCAGTAGTCGGTCGGGGAACACTGAAGCTTTCTTT. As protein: CASSRSGNTEAFF.

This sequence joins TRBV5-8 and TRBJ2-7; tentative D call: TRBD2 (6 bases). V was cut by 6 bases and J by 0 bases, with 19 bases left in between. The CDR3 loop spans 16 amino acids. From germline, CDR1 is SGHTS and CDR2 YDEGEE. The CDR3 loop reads CASMEEASVYSYEQYF. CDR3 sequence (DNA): TGTGCCAGCATGGAGGAGGCTAGCGTATACTCCTACGAGCAGTACTTC.

For the CDR3, the DNA is TGTGCCAGCAGTTCCCTGGGCTCTGAAGCTTTCTTT. It encodes CASSSLGSEAFF. The V and J genes are TRBV12-3 or TRBV12-4 and TRBJ1-1; D is uncertain. This CDR3 region has 12 residues. Between the trimmed V and J ends, which lost 4 bases and 6 bases, there was a span of 9 bases.

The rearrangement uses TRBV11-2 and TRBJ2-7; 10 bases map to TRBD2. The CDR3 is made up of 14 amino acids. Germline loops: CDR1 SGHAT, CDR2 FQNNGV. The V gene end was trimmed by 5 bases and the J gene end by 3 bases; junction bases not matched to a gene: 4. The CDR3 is CASSLSGGGYEQYF. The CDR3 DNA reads TGTGCCAGCAGCCTAAGCGGGGGGGGCTACGAGCAGTACTTC. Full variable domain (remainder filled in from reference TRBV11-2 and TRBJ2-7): EAGVAQSPRYKIIEKRQSVAFWCNPISGHATLYWYQQILGQGPKLLIQFQNNGVVDDSQLPKDRFSAERLKGVDSTLKIQPAKLEDSAVYLCASSLSGGGYEQYFGPGTRLTVT.

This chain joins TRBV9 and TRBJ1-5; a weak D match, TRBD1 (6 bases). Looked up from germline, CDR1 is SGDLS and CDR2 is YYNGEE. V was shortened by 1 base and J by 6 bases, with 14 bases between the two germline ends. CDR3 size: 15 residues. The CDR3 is CASSVSGDHGQPQHF. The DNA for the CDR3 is TGTGCCAGCAGCGTATCAGGGGATCATGGTCAGCCCCAGCATTTT.

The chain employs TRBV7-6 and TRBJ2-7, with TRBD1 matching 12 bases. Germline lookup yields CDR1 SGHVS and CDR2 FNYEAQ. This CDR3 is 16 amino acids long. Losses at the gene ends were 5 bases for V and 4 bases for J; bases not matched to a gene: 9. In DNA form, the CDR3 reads TGTGCCAGCAGCACCGCCGGGACAGGGGGCTCATACGAGCAGTACTTC. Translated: CASSTAGTGGSYEQYF.